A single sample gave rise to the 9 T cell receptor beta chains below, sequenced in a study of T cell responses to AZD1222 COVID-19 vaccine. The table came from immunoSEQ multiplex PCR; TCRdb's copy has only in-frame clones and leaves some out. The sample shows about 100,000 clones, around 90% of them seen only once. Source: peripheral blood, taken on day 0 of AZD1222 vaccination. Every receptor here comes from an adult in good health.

The CDR3 sequence: CASSRTNTGAGNQPQHF. CDR3 sequence (DNA): TGTGCCAGCTCACGCACTAACACGGGGGCGGGCAATCAGCCCCAGCATTTT. V gene TRBV18 combines with J gene TRBJ1-5; possibly TRBD1 for D (6 bases). Trimming pared 4 bases from V and 2 bases from J, leaving 18 bases between. Germline CDR1 is KGHSH and CDR2 is LQKENI. The CDR3 totals 17 residues.

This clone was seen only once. CDR3 loop: CASSGGQAFSGNTIYF. CDR3 DNA sequence: TGCGCCAGCAGCGGGGGACAGGCCTTCTCTGGAAACACCATATATTTT. V usage is TRBV5-1 and J usage is TRBJ1-3; 8 bases agree with TRBD1. J was trimmed by 0 bases and V by 4 bases; bases with no gene match: 6. The CDR3 sequence is 16 residues long. Germline-derived CDR1 and CDR2 are SGHRS and YFSETQ.

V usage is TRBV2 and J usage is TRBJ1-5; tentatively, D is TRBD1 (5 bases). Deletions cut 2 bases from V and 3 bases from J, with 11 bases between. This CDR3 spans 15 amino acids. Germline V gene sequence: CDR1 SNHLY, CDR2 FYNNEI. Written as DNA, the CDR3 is TGTGCCAGCAGTGAATTGGGGGAGGTCAATCAGCCCCAGCATTTT. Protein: CASSELGEVNQPQHF.

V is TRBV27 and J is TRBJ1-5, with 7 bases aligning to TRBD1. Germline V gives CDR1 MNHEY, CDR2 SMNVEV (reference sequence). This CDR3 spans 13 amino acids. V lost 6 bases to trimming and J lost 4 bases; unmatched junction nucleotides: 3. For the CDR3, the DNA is TGTGCCAGCAGACCACAGGGGAATCAGCCCCAGCATTTT. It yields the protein CASRPQGNQPQHF.

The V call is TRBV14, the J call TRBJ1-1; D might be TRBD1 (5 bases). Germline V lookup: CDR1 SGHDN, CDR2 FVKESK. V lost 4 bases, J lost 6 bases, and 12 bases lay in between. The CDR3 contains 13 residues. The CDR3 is CASSRGVVAEAFF. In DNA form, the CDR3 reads TGTGCCAGCAGCCGGGGGGTGGTTGCTGAAGCTTTCTTT.

The CDR3 DNA reads as TGTGCCAGTAGTGGCTCTGGGGGGCCTCAGCCCCAGCATTTT. Translated, it gives CASSGSGGPQPQHF. J is TRBJ1-5 and V is TRBV19, with D possibly TRBD1 on 6 matching bases. Germline loops: CDR1 LNHDA, CDR2 SQIVND (reference sequence). The CDR3 runs to 14 residues. Trimming removed 5 bases from V and 6 bases from J, with 14 bases in between. The whole variable domain, filled in from reference TRBV19 and TRBJ1-5, reads DGGITQSPKYLFRKEGQNVTLSCEQNLNHDAMYWYRQDPGQGLRLIYYSQIVNDFQKGDIAEGYSVSREKKESFPLTVTSAQKNPTAFYLCASSGSGGPQPQHFGDGTRLSIL.

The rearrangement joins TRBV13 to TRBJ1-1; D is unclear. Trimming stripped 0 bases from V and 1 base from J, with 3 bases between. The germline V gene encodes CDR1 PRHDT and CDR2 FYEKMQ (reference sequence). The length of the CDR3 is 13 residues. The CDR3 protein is CASSLGENTEAFF. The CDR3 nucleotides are TGTGCCAGCAGCTTAGGTGAGAACACTGAAGCTTTCTTT.

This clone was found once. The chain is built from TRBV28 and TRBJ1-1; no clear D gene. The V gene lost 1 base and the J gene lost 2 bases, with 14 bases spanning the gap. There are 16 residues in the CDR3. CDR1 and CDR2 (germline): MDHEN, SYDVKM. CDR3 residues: CASSLSGSPVNTEAFF. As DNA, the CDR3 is TGTGCCAGCAGTTTATCGGGATCGCCCGTAAACACTGAAGCTTTCTTT.

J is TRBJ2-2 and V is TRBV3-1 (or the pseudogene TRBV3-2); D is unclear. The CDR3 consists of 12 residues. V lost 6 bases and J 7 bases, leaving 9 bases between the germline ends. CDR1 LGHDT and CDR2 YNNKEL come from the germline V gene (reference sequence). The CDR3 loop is CASSHMDGELFF. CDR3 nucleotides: TGTGCCAGCAGTCACATGGACGGGGAGCTGTTTTTT.